This T cell receptor (beta chain) appears in the sequencing data of a study of shared clonotypes between healthy human individuals. Profiling relied on immunoSEQ multiplex PCR, and the TCRdb table lists in-frame clones only, not all of them. Of roughly 2.6 million clones in the sample, about 92% were seen once. V lost 5 bases, J lost 4 bases, and 16 bases lay in between. The CDR3 extends over 15 amino acids. Germline CDR1 is SGHRS and CDR2 is YFSETQ. This rearrangement joins TRBV5-1 to TRBJ2-1; TRBD1 or TRBD2 may be the D gene (6 bases each). The sequencing sample was made of naive CD4+ T cells sorted from blood. Regarding subset: CD45RA+ positively selected. The sequence was obtained from a man aged 18-30 years in good health. In nucleotides, the CDR3 is TGCGCCAGCAGTCGTACGGGGGCAGGGTACAATGAGCAGTTCTTC. Its translation is CASSRTGAGYNEQFF.